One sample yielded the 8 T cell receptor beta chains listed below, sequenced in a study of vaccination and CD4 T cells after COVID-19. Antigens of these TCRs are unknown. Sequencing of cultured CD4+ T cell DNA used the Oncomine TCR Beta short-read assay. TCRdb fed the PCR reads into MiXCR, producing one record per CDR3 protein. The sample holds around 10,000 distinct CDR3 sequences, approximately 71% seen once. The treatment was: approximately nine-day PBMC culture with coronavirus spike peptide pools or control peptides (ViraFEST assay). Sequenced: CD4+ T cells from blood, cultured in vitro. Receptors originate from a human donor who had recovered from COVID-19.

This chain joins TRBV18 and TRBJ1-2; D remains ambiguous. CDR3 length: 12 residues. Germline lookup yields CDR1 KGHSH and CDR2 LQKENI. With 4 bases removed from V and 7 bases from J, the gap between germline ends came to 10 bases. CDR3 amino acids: CASSRDGVGYTF. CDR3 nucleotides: TGTGCCAGCTCACGTGACGGCGTTGGCTACACCTTC.

In nucleotides, the CDR3 is TGTGCCAGCAGTTCACAGGGGAGGACTGAAGCTTTCTTT. Translation gives CASSSQGRTEAFF. J is TRBJ1-1 and V is TRBV27, with 7 bases fitting TRBD1. Germline CDR1 reads MNHEY; CDR2 reads SMNVEV (reference sequence). The CDR3 runs 13 residues. The J segment lost 5 bases and the V segment lost 4 bases, leaving 4 bases of the junction unmatched.

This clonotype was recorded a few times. The CDR3, as DNA: TGTGCCTGCCGTAGACAGGGATTCTCCGAGCAGTACTTC. This translates into CACRRQGFSEQYF. This chain uses TRBV2 with TRBJ2-7, with 7 nucleotides matching TRBD1. The CDR3 has 13 amino acids. CDR1 SNHLY and CDR2 FYNNEI come from the germline V gene. Trimming took 11 bases from V and 6 from J; bases not matched to a gene: 13.

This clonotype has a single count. The CDR3 DNA follows: TGTGCCTGGAGTGTGCAGGGACAAGAGACCCAGTACTTC. As protein: CAWSVQGQETQYF. This sequence joins TRBV30 and TRBJ2-5; a weak D match, TRBD1 (5 bases). Germline V gene sequence: CDR1 GTSNPN, CDR2 SVGIG (reference sequence). The ends were cut back, 0 bases at V and 2 bases at J, with 7 bases in the middle. The CDR3 runs to 13 residues. Full variable domain (remainder filled in from reference TRBV30 and TRBJ2-5): SQTIHQWPATLVQPVGSPLSLECTVEGTSNPNLYWYRQAAGRGLQLLFYSVGIGQISSEVPQNLSASRPQDRQFILSSKKLLLSDSGFYLCAWSVQGQETQYFGPGTRLLVL.

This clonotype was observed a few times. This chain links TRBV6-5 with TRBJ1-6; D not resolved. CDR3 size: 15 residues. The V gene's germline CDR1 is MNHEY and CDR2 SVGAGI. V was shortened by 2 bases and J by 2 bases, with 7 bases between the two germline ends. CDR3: CASSYQRTYNSPLHF. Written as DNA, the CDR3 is TGTGCCAGCAGTTACCAGCGTACCTATAATTCACCCCTCCACTTT.

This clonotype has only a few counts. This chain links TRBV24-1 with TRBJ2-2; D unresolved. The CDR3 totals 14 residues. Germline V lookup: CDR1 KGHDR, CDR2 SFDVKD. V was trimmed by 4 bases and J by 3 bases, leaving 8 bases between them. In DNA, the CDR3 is TGTGCCACCAGTGAGCCCGGAGACACCGGGGAGCTGTTTTTT. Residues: CATSEPGDTGELFF.

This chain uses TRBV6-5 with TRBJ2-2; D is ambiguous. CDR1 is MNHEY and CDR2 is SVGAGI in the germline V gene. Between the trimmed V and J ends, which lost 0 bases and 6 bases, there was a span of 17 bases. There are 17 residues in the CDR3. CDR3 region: CASSYSFSSWGSGELFF. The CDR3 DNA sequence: TGTGCCAGCAGTTACTCTTTCTCATCCTGGGGTTCCGGGGAGCTGTTTTTT.

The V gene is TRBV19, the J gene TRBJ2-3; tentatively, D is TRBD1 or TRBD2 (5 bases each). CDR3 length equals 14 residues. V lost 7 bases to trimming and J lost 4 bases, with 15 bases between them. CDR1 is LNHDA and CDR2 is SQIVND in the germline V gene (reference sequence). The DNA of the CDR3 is TGTGCCAGTACCCCTTGGGGGACCGCAGATACGCAGTATTTT. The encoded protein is CASTPWGTADTQYF.